This T cell receptor beta chain was found in a study of cytomegalovirus exposure and HLA in healthy donors. PCR was performed using 60 Vbeta and 13 Jbeta primers. Sequenced by immunoSEQ multiplex PCR; TCRdb stores in-frame clones only, minus some. Of roughly 150,000 clones in the sample, about 80% were seen once. Trimming took 0 bases from V and 6 from J; bases not matched to a gene: 7. CDR1 is MGHRA, CDR2 YSYEKL, per germline. The CDR3 runs 16 residues. The TCR comes from a man aged 25 to 40 in good health and CMV-seronegative. Input material: PBMCs. The V gene is TRBV4-1, the J gene TRBJ1-4, with 7 bases that match TRBD1. CDR3 region: CASSQDQGRGYEKLFF. In DNA, the CDR3 is TGCGCCAGCAGCCAAGATCAGGGCAGGGGGTATGAAAAACTGTTTTTT.